This TCR beta chain was sequenced in a study of blood T cell repertoires in COVID-19. The repertoire was sequenced with immunoSEQ multiplex PCR; TCRdb's copy has only in-frame clones and lacks some. The sample lists some 200,000 clones; 84% were seen once. The sequence was obtained from a woman in her 70s with COVID-19, enrolled during active disease. The specimen was peripheral blood.

The CDR3 reads CASSPTGGTYNEQFF. The CDR3 bases are TGTGCCAGCAGCCCGACAGGGGGGACCTACAATGAGCAGTTCTTC. V and J are TRBV7-2 and TRBJ2-1, with 9 bases that match TRBD1. Germline CDR1 and CDR2: SGHTA and FQGNSA. The CDR3 consists of 15 residues. Unmatched junction bases numbered 4, after V lost 5 bases and J lost 2 bases. The full variable domain, completed using reference TRBV7-2 and TRBJ2-1, is GAGVSQSPSNKVTEKGKDVELRCDPISGHTALYWYRQSLGQGLEFLIYFQGNSAPDKSGLPSDRFSAERTGGSVSTLTIQRTQQEDSAVYLCASSPTGGTYNEQFFGPGTRLTVL.